This TCR beta chain was sequenced during a study of T cells in localized non-small cell lung cancer. With 3 bases removed from V and 4 bases from J, the gap between germline ends came to 12 bases. This CDR3 contains 14 residues. Germline V gene lookup returns CDR1 SGHNT and CDR2 YENEEA. The table came from immunoSEQ multiplex PCR; TCRdb's copy has only in-frame clones and leaves some out. The table records about 1,000 clones, around 19% of them present only once. With respect to this clone: No antigen is known for it.

Study-level findings and limits: Density of T cells in blood, when higher, went with longer overall survival. Uninvolved adjacent lung, not tumor, had the highest T cell clonality.

Sequenced material: normal lung tissue next to the tumor, taken before any cancer treatment. This sequence joins TRBV11-3 and TRBJ1-1; no reliable D call. The source is a male donor at least 60 years old with stage III lung adenocarcinoma. The CDR3 DNA reads TGTGCCAGCAGCTTGAGTGTGGGAAGCACTGAAGCTTTCTTT. Its protein is CASSLSVGSTEAFF. The complete variable domain, with remaining parts taken from reference TRBV11-3 and TRBJ1-1, reads EAGVVQSPRYKIIEKKQPVAFWCNPISGHNTLYWYLQNLGQGPELLIRYENEEAVDDSQLPKDRFSAERLKGVDSTLKIQPAELGDSAVYLCASSLSVGSTEAFFGQGTRLTVV.